This T cell receptor beta chain originates from a study of immune heterogeneity within non-small cell lung tumors. Multiplex PCR employing 32 V and 13 J primers generated amplicons of the TCR beta CDR3. TCRdb processed the multiplex PCR reads anew with MiXCR; each CDR3 protein has one entry. The table includes 22,000 or so distinct CDR3 sequences, 25% to 30% detected once. The germline V gene has CDR1 MNHNS and CDR2 SASEGT. The length of the CDR3 is 14 residues. The template for each sample was approximately 600 ng of genomic DNA, which had been extracted from bulk tumor tissue. Surgical sampling yielded several biopsies per primary tumor (spaced far apart). Patients had untreated, newly diagnosed non-small cell lung cancer and underwent curative surgery. Comments on this clonotype: With a much larger clone just one base away, this may be a read error.

This TCR was recovered from a man aged 40-49 years with non-small cell lung cancer. This rearrangement joins TRBV6-1 to TRBJ1-1, with 7 positions matching TRBD1. The source material was lung tumor tissue. This CDR3 reads CACSEMWTGTEAFF. CDR3 coding DNA: TGTGCCTGCAGTGAAATGTGGACAGGTACTGAAGCTTTCTTT.